What follows describes a single T cell receptor beta chain. The sample originates from a study of Ad26.COV2.S vaccination and SARS-CoV-2 variants. The overall study: Administration of Ad26.COV2.S was intramuscular, either once or twice 56 days apart.

The table came from immunoSEQ multiplex PCR; TCRdb's copy has only in-frame clones and leaves some out. Found here are roughly 300,000 clones, around 88% of them singletons; the top ten hold about 10%. Treatment given: 19 received Ad26.COV2.S at low or high dose, single or two shots; about 5 received placebo; per-sample allocation not given. Repertoires come from day 63 after the first vaccine or placebo injection. Here the sequenced sample was peripheral blood, taken in a trial of Ad26.COV2.S vaccine versus placebo. The clonotype comes from a person between 18 and 65 years old who received the Ad26.COV2.S COVID-19 vaccine or a placebo.

This CDR3 is CASSQVIRANRISGNTIYF. The CDR3 nucleotides read TGCGCCAGCAGCCAAGTAATCAGGGCAAATCGGATTTCCGGAAACACCATATATTTT. This chain links TRBV4-1 with TRBJ1-3, with a tentative D call TRBD1 (5 bases). The V end was cut by 1 base, the J end by 4 bases, with 23 bases between. The CDR3 extends over 19 amino acids. Germline CDR1 is MGHRA and CDR2 is YSYEKL.